The 3 T cell receptor beta chains in this list originate from one sample, sequenced in a study of blood T cells in healthy people across ages. Together with a sample-barcoded 5' primer, a J-beta primer mix was included in a second PCR lasting roughly 6 to 12 cycles. Each CDR3 protein gets one entry after TCRdb re-called the 5' RACE reads with MiXCR. Of hundreds of thousands of distinct CDR3 sequences listed, around 45% are singletons. Sequenced: blood. These receptors originate from a man aged 60 to 69 in good health.

In this sample, this clonotype turned up a few times. The chain recombines TRBV27 with TRBJ1-6; no firm D call. The CDR3 length is 13 residues. Germline CDR1 and CDR2: MNHEY and SMNVEV (reference sequence). With 5 bases removed from V and 5 bases from J, the gap between germline ends came to 7 bases. This CDR3 reads CASSQSDNSPLHF. The CDR3, as DNA: TGTGCCAGCAGTCAATCAGATAATTCACCCCTCCACTTT.

The chain recombines TRBV5-1 with TRBJ1-6, with 7 nucleotides matching TRBD1. CDR1 is SGHRS and CDR2 is YFSETQ in the germline V gene. This CDR3 spans 14 amino acids. The junction had 6 bases not matched to a gene; V was cut back by 4 bases and J by 8 bases. The CDR3 nucleotides read TGCGCCAGCAGCAACGGACAGGCTGATTCACCCCTCCACTTT. Translating it yields CASSNGQADSPLHF.

This clonotype was observed a handful of times. V is TRBV20-1 and J is TRBJ1-1, with TRBD1 matching over 7 bases. The CDR3 contains 12 residues. The germline CDR1 and CDR2 sequences are DFQATT and SNEGSKA (reference sequence). With V trimmed by 5 bases and J by 11 bases, 11 bases remained unmatched. This CDR3 reads CSAPNRDSSAFF. The CDR3 DNA follows: TGCAGTGCTCCCAACCGGGACAGTTCGGCTTTCTTT.